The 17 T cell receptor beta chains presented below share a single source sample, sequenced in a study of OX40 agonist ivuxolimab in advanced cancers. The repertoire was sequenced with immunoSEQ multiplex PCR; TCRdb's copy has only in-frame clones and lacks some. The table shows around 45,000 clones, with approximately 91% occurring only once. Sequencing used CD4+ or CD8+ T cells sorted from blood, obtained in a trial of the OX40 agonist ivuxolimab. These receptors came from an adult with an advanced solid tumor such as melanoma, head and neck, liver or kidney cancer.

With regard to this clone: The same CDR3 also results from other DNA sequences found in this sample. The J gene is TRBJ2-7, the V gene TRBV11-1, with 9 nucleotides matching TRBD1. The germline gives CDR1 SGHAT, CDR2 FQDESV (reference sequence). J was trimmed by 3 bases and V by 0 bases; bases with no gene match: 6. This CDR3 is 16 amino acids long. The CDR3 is CASSLAGTGFIYEQYF. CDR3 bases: TGTGCCAGCAGCTTAGCCGGGACAGGGTTTATCTACGAGCAGTACTTC.

The CDR3 DNA sequence: TGTGCCAGCACCCACGGGTCCGGGGAGCTGTTTTTT. Its protein is CASTHGSGELFF. The chain uses TRBV27 and TRBJ2-2; D gene uncertain. In germline, CDR1 is MNHEY, CDR2 SMNVEV (reference sequence). The CDR3 is 12 residues long. V was cut by 7 bases and J by 6 bases, with 9 bases left in between.

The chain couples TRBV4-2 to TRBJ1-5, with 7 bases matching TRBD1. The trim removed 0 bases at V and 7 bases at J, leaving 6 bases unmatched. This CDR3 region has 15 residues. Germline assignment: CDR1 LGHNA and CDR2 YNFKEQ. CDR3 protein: CASSQEQGSGQPQHF. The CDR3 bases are TGTGCCAGCAGCCAAGAACAGGGGTCCGGCCAGCCCCAGCATTTT.

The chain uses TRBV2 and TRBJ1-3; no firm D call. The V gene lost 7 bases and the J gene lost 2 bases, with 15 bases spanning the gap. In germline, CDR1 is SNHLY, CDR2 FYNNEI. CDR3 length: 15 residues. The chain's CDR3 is CASKERGSTGNTIYF. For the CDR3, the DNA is TGTGCCAGCAAAGAACGGGGATCTACTGGAAACACCATATATTTT.

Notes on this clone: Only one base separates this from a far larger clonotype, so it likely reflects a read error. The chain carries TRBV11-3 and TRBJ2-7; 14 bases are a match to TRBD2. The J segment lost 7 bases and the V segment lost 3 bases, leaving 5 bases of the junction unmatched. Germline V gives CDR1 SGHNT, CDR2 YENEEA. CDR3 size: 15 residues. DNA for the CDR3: TGTGCCAGCAGCTTGGGACTAGCGGGGGCGGGGGAGCAGTACTTC. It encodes CASSLGLAGAGEQYF.

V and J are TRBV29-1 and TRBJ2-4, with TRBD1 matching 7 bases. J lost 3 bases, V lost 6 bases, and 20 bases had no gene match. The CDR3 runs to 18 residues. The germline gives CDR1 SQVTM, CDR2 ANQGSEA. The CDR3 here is CSVTGDREREKDKNIQYF. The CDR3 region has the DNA TGCAGCGTGACAGGAGACAGGGAAAGGGAAAAGGACAAAAACATTCAGTACTTC.

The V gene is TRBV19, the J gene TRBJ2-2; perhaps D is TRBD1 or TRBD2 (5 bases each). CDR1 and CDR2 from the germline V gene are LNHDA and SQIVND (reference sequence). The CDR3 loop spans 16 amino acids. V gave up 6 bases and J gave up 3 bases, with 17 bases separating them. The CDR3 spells CASRGVGPWDTGELFF. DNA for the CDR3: TGTGCCAGTAGGGGGGTGGGGCCTTGGGACACCGGGGAGCTGTTTTTT. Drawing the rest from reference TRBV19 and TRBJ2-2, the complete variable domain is DGGITQSPKYLFRKEGQNVTLSCEQNLNHDAMYWYRQDPGQGLRLIYYSQIVNDFQKGDIAEGYSVSREKKESFPLTVTSAQKNPTAFYLCASRGVGPWDTGELFFGEGSRLTVL.

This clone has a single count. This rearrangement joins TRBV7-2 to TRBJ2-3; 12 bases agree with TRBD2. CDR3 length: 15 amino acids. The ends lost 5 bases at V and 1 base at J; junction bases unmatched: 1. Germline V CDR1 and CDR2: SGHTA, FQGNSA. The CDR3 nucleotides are TGTGCCAGCAGCCCTAGCGGGAGGGGCACAGATACGCAGTATTTT. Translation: CASSPSGRGTDTQYF.

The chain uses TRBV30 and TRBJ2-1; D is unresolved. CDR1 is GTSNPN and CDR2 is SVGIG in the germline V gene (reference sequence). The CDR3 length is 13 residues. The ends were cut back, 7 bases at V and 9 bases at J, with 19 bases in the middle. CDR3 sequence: CASIMAPGSEQFF. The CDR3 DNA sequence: TGTGCCTCCATTATGGCCCCGGGTAGTGAGCAGTTCTTC.

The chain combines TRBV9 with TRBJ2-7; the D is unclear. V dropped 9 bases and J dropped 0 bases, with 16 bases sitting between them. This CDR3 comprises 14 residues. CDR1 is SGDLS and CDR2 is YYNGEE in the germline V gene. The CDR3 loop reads CANPDGPPSYEQYF. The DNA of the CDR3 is TGTGCCAACCCAGACGGACCTCCCTCCTACGAGCAGTACTTC.

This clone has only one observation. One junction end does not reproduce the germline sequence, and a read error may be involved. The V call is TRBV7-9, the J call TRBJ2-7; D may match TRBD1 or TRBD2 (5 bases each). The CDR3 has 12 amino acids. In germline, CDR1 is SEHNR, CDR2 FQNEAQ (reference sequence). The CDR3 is CASSPGTVDPSF. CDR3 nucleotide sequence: TGTGCCAGCAGCCCGGGGACGGTCGACCCGAGTTTC.

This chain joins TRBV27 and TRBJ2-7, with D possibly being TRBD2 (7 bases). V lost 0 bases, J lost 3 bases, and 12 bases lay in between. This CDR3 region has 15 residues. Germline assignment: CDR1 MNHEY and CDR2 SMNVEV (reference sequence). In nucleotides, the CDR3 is TGTGCCAGCAGTTTATCGGGGGGGCTCGGCTACGAGCAGTACTTC. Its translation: CASSLSGGLGYEQYF.

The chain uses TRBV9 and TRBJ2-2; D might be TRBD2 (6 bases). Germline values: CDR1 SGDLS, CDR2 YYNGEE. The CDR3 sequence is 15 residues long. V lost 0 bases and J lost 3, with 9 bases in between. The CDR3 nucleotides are TGTGCCAGCAGCGTAGAGTGGGACTACACCGGGGAGCTGTTTTTT. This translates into CASSVEWDYTGELFF.

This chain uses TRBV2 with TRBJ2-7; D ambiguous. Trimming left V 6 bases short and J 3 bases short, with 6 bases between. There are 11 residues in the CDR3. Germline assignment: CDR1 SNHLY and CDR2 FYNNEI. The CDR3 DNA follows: TGTGCCAGCAGAATGTTCTACGAGCAGTACTTC. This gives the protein CASRMFYEQYF. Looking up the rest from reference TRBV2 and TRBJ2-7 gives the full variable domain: EPEVTQTPSHQVTQMGQEVILRCVPISNHLYFYWYRQILGQKVEFLVSFYNNEISEKSEIFDDQFSVERPDGSNFTLKIRSTKLEDSAMYFCASRMFYEQYFGPGTRLTVT.

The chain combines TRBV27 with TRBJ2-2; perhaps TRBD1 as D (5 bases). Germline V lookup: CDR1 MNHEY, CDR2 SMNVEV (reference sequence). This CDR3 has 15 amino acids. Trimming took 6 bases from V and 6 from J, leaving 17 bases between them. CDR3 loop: CASSRYQGFAGELFF. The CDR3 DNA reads TGTGCCAGCAGCCGTTACCAGGGTTTTGCCGGGGAGCTGTTTTTT.

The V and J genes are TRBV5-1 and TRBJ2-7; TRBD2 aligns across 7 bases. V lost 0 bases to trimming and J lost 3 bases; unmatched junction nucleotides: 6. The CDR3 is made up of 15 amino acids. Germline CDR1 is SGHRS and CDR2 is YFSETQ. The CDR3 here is CASSLATSPLYEQYF. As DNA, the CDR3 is TGCGCCAGCAGCTTGGCGACTAGCCCTCTCTACGAGCAGTACTTC.

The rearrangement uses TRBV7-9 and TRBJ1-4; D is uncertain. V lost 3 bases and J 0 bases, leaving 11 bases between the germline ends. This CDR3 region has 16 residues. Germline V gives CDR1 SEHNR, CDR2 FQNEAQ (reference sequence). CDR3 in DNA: TGTGCCAGCAGCTTCGGTACTGGGGCAACTAATGAAAAACTGTTTTTT. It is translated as CASSFGTGATNEKLFF.